Listed here are 13 T cell receptor beta chains from one sample, sequenced in a study of T cells in Graves' hyperthyroidism and ophthalmopathy. The CDR3 regions of TCR beta were amplified from RNA transcripts. The TCR CDR3 was amplified in a first-round RT-PCR using the HTBI primer set. TCRdb used MiXCR to reprocess the multiplex PCR reads, holding one entry per CDR3 protein. The sample lists about 840,000 distinct CDR3 sequences, over 35% occurring once. The sequencing sample was made of blood. These receptors all come from a man between 18 and 35 years old with Graves' hyperthyroidism.

In the case of this clonotype: Sequence at one end of the junction differs from germline and may be a read error. The rearrangement joins TRBV10-3 to TRBJ1-2; 8 nucleotides agree with TRBD1. The CDR3 runs 14 residues. CDR1 and CDR2 (germline): ENHRY, SYGVKD. CDR3 in DNA: TGTGCCAGCAGTTACTTGGACAGGGCGGTTGGCTACACCTTC. This sequence encodes CASSYLDRAVGYTF.

This clonotype was seen only once. The rearrangement uses TRBV5-4 and TRBJ2-1; tentatively, D is TRBD1 (6 bases). CDR3 size: 15 residues. Germline V CDR1 and CDR2: SGHNT, YYREEE (reference sequence). Deletions cut 0 bases from V and 8 bases from J, with 15 bases between. CDR3 sequence reads: CASSLGQVLRDEQFF. CDR3 nucleotide sequence: TGTGCCAGCAGCTTGGGACAGGTGCTCCGAGATGAGCAGTTCTTC.

On this clonotype itself: This may stem from a read error, because a much larger clone lies one nucleotide away. The chain combines TRBV7-9 with TRBJ2-6; 9 bases line up with TRBD1. The CDR3 loop spans 18 amino acids. In germline, CDR1 is SEHNR, CDR2 FQNEAQ (reference sequence). The CDR3 sequence: CASTLGQGTFSGANVLTF. The CDR3 DNA reads TGTGCCAGCACCTTAGGACAGGGGACCTTCTCTGGGGCCAACGTCCTGACTTTC. The full variable domain, its missing parts supplied by reference TRBV7-9 and TRBJ2-6, is DTGVSQNPRHKITKRGQNVTFRCDPISEHNRLYWYRQTLGQGPEFLTYFQNEAQLEKSRLLSDRFSAERPKGSFSTLEIQRTEQGDSAMYLCASTLGQGTFSGANVLTFGAGSRLTVL.

With regard to this clonotype: One end of the junction varies from germline; a read error may be responsible. V and J are TRBV7-9 and TRBJ2-7; TRBD2 matches 8 bases. CDR1 SEHNR and CDR2 FQNEAQ come from the germline V gene (reference sequence). The CDR3 length is 15 residues. The CDR3 DNA reads as TGTGCCAGCAGCTACCAGCAGCGGGGGAGGAACGAGCAGCACTTC. Protein: CASSYQQRGRNEQHF.

This clonotype has more than one count but fewer than ten. This chain joins TRBV12-3 or TRBV12-4 and TRBJ1-3, with a possible D match to TRBD1 (6 bases). The CDR3 is made up of 15 amino acids. V was shortened by 6 bases and J by 0 bases, with 12 bases between the two germline ends. This CDR3 is CASSPGTYSGNTIYF. CDR3 in DNA: TGTGCCAGCAGCCCTGGGACATACTCTGGAAACACCATATATTTT.

The chain joins TRBV7-8 to TRBJ1-2; D is possibly TRBD1 (6 bases). CDR1 SGHVS and CDR2 FQNEAQ come from the germline V gene. Trimming took 7 bases from V and 4 from J, leaving 19 bases between them. CDR3 size: 15 residues. The CDR3 DNA reads TGTGCCAGCACACCTTCCGGGGGGGGCGGCTATGGCTACACCTTC. Its protein product is CASTPSGGGGYGYTF.

In this sample, this clonotype turned up a few times. The chain joins TRBV7-2 to TRBJ2-3; no clear D gene. The CDR3 loop spans 14 amino acids. V was clipped by 5 bases and J by 1 base, with 10 bases between them. Germline CDR1 reads SGHTA; CDR2 reads FQGNSA. The CDR3: CASSRKPGTDTQYF. As DNA, the CDR3 is TGTGCCAGCAGCCGCAAACCGGGCACAGATACGCAGTATTTT.

This clonotype was picked up a small number of times. The rearrangement uses TRBV5-5 and TRBJ1-2; TRBD1 might be the D (5 bases). The CDR3 has 14 amino acids. The V end lost 1 base, the J end lost 7 bases, and 14 bases lay between the germline ends. Germline V gene data show CDR1 as SGHKS and CDR2 as YYEKEE (reference sequence). The CDR3 nucleotides read TGTGCCAGCAGCTTGTCGTGGCAGGGATTTGGCTACACCTTC. It is translated as CASSLSWQGFGYTF.

This clonotype has more than one count but fewer than ten. Compared with germline, one end of the junction differs, possibly owing to a read error. The CDR3 coding sequence is TGCGCCAGCAGCCAAGATCCGGGACAGACCTATCAGCCCCAGCATTTT. This sequence encodes CASSQDPGQTYQPQHF. The genes are TRBV7-9 and TRBJ1-5, with 7 nucleotides matching TRBD1. Germline V lookup: CDR1 SEHNR, CDR2 FQNEAQ (reference sequence). This CDR3 spans 16 amino acids.

CDR3 nucleotides: TGCAGCGTCGGTAGCGGGGGAGAGACCCAGTACTTC. This codes for CSVGSGGETQYF. J is TRBJ2-5 and V is TRBV29-1; 9 bases are a match to TRBD2. The ends lost 6 bases at V and 4 bases at J; junction bases unmatched: 3. CDR1 SQVTM and CDR2 ANQGSEA come from the germline V gene. There are 12 residues in the CDR3.

This clonotype was found many times. The genes are TRBV19 and TRBJ1-5; 7 bases are shared with TRBD1. The ends lost 4 bases at V and 1 base at J; junction bases unmatched: 4. Germline lookup yields CDR1 LNHDA and CDR2 SQIVND (reference sequence). The CDR3 is 15 residues long. The CDR3 DNA follows: TGTGCCAGTAGTAGAGGGGGCTACAGCAATCAGCCCCAGCATTTT. As protein: CASSRGGYSNQPQHF.

The chain is built from TRBV10-3 and TRBJ1-3, with D possibly matching TRBD1 (5 bases). The CDR3 covers 15 residues. Trimming took 3 bases from V and 3 from J, leaving 12 bases between them. From germline, CDR1 is ENHRY and CDR2 SYGVKD. CDR3 DNA sequence: TGTGCCATCAGTGATATCAGGGTCGGTGGAAACACCATATATTTT. As protein: CAISDIRVGGNTIYF.

This clonotype was seen at least ten times. The J gene is TRBJ1-1, the V gene TRBV19; the D gene is possibly TRBD1 (6 bases). CDR1 and CDR2 from the germline V gene are LNHDA and SQIVND (reference sequence). The CDR3 runs to 15 residues. The V end was cut by 3 bases, the J end by 5 bases, with 16 bases between. CDR3: CASSMVGGRVTEAFF. The CDR3 DNA sequence: TGTGCCAGTAGTATGGTGGGGGGGCGCGTGACTGAAGCTTTCTTT.